Reported below is one TCR beta chain. The target antigen is unknown. The time point denotes: blood 2 weeks post-SBRT. The treatment was: 15 Gy SBRT to primary tumor, nephrectomy 4 weeks later. This renal cell carcinoma was of the clear cell type. This record belongs to a study of radiation and T cells in renal cell carcinoma. General study findings and limits: Top tumor clonotypes rose in blood 2 weeks post-radiation, then contracted.

Sequencing used immunoSEQ multiplex PCR; TCRdb keeps in-frame clones, though not all of them. The top ten hold 5.8% of the sample, which has some 75,000 clones, about four fifths seen once. This receptor was identified in a man aged 55 to 70 with renal cell carcinoma. The sequences come from blood, collected from a patient whose treatment included radiotherapy and nephrectomy.

CDR3: CASSQDGGYLSNEQFF. The CDR3 DNA is TGCGCCAGCAGCCAAGATGGAGGGTACCTAAGCAATGAGCAGTTCTTC. The chain uses TRBV4-1 and TRBJ2-1, with D perhaps matching TRBD2 (6 bases). Germline CDR1 reads MGHRA; CDR2 reads YSYEKL. V lost 0 bases, J lost 6 bases, and 15 bases lay in between. The CDR3 is 16 amino acids.